This TCR beta chain was sequenced for a study of blood T cell repertoires in COVID-19. There are 16 residues in the CDR3. Germline V CDR1 and CDR2: SGHRS, YFSETQ. The V end was cut by 0 bases, the J end by 1 base, with 13 bases between. Method: immunoSEQ multiplex PCR; TCRdb's copy keeps in-frame clones and lacks some. The sample consists of fewer than 200,000 clones, more than 75% of them appearing once. The TCR comes from a man aged 45-60 years who had recovered from COVID-19. Sequenced material: peripheral blood. The chain has TRBV5-1 and TRBJ1-1; D uncertain. CDR3 nucleotides: TGCGCCAGCAGCTTGGATTCAGCGTTCTCGAACACTGAAGCTTTCTTT. Residues: CASSLDSAFSNTEAFF.